Detailed here is one TCR beta chain. Assay: immunoSEQ multiplex PCR; the TCRdb copy retains only in-frame clones and omits some. The sample carries approximately 360,000 clones, roughly 87% recorded once. These data are taken from a study of blood T cell repertoires in COVID-19. The germline CDR1 and CDR2 sequences are GTSNPN and SVGIG (reference sequence). V lost 3 bases to trimming and J lost 5 bases; unmatched junction nucleotides: 6. The CDR3 consists of 14 residues. The chain is built from TRBV30 and TRBJ1-5; 8 bases are a match to TRBD1. The source material was PBMCs or T cells enriched from blood (not recorded which). This clonotype was obtained from a woman aged 45-65 years who had recovered from COVID-19. This CDR3 is CAWRAGGPDQPQHF. As DNA, the CDR3 is TGTGCCTGGAGAGCAGGGGGCCCGGATCAGCCCCAGCATTTT.